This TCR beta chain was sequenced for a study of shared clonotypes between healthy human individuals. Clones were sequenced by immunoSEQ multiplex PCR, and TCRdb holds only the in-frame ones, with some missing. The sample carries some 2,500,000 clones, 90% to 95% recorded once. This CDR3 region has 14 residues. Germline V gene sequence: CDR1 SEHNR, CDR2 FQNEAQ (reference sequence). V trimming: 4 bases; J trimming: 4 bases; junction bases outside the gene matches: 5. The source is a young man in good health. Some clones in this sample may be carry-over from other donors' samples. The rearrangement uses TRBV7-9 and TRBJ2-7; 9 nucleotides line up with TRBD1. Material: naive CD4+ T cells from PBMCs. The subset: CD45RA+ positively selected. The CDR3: CASSSRGQGYEQYF. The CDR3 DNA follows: TGTGCCAGCAGCTCCCGGGGACAGGGTTACGAGCAGTACTTC. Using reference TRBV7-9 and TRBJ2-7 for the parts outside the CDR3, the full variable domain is DTGVSQNPRHKITKRGQNVTFRCDPISEHNRLYWYRQTLGQGPEFLTYFQNEAQLEKSRLLSDRFSAERPKGSFSTLEIQRTEQGDSAMYLCASSSRGQGYEQYFGPGTRLTVT.